This TCR beta chain was observed in a study of regulatory T cells in long-lasting Graves disease. Time point described: newly diagnosed GD, antithyroid drugs for less than 3 months. The TCR library was made from RNA that had been extracted from PBMCs in TRIzol. Unmatched junction bases numbered 5, after V lost 0 bases and J lost 3 bases. Germline assignment: CDR1 SGHNT and CDR2 YYREEE (reference sequence). The CDR3 has 17 amino acids. Through Arm-PCR of CDR3 regions and iRepertoire HTBI primers, TCR beta libraries were built. Each CDR3 protein gets one entry after TCRdb re-called the multiplex PCR reads with MiXCR. The table has roughly 610,000 distinct CDR3 sequences, 15% to 20% seen once. This sample also belongs to another study, concerning T cells in Graves' hyperthyroidism and ophthalmopathy.

The chain employs TRBV5-4 and TRBJ2-1; 11 positions match TRBD2. Sequenced material: peripheral blood mononuclear cells (PBMCs), taken at new diagnosis, from a patient treated with antithyroid drugs. The receptor comes from a woman aged 30 to 39 with Graves disease. The CDR3 reads CASSLALAGGYYNEQFF. CDR3 in DNA: TGTGCCAGCAGCTTGGCCCTAGCGGGAGGCTACTACAATGAGCAGTTCTTC.